What follows are 3 T cell receptor beta chains derived from one specimen sequenced in a study of read filtering for tumor transcriptome and immune sequencing. Molecular barcoded adaptors covering alpha/delta and beta/gamma chains were used on approximately 400 ng RNA. TCRdb re-called the reads with MiXCR, one entry per CDR3 protein. In the table there are about 48,000 distinct CDR3 sequences, roughly 20% of which are singletons. Sequenced material: a population of CD138-negative cells sorted from bone marrow. All receptors derive from a donor at least 40 years old with multiple myeloma.

This clonotype was recorded many times. This chain joins TRBV18 and TRBJ1-5; weak D call: TRBD1 (5 bases). The CDR3 consists of 15 residues. The germline V gene has CDR1 KGHSH and CDR2 LQKENI. Trimming removed 4 bases from V and 8 bases from J, with 18 bases in between. CDR3 amino acids: CASSLVSQGGEPQHF. CDR3 nucleotides: TGTGCCAGCTCACTCGTTTCTCAGGGAGGAGAGCCCCAGCATTTT.

This clonotype was seen ten or more times. The chain uses TRBV7-2 and TRBJ1-1; D perhaps matches TRBD1 (5 bases). V was clipped by 6 bases and J by 1 base, with 12 bases between them. From germline, CDR1 is SGHTA and CDR2 FQGNSA. The length of the CDR3 is 14 residues. CDR3 in amino acids: CASSSRVGNTEAFF. The CDR3 bases are TGTGCCAGCAGTTCCAGGGTGGGGAACACTGAAGCTTTCTTT.

This clonotype was observed once. An end of the junction does not agree with germline; a read error may underlie this. This chain links TRBV12-3 or TRBV12-4 with TRBJ2-7; D is uncertain. This CDR3 comprises 11 residues. The CDR3 nucleotides are TGTGCCAGCAGTTTACAGTACAAGCAGTACTTT. Residues: CASSLQYKQYF.